Sequencing of this TCR beta chain was carried out in a study of Ad26.COV2.S vaccination and SARS-CoV-2 variants. As for the study in general: Ad26.COV2.S arm of COV1001 included the donor. By the intramuscular route, Ad26.COV2.S was given once, or twice 56 days apart. Whole-study findings and limits: Vaccine recipients had higher spike-specific TCR breadth than placebo recipients.

Treatment reported: some 20 received Ad26.COV2.S at low or high dose, single or two shots; roughly five received placebo; per-sample allocation not given. On day 63 after the first injection, vaccine and placebo recipients gave samples. Vaccine was an Ad26 vector expressing Wuhan-strain SARS-CoV-2 spike. With 5 bases clipped from V and 9 bases from J, the junction kept 9 bases outside the gene matches. This CDR3 contains 15 residues. From germline, CDR1 is SEHNR and CDR2 FQNEAQ (reference sequence). This clone is a singleton in its sample. Its target is not known. Profiled with immunoSEQ multiplex PCR; TCRdb holds only in-frame clones, not every one. The data hold 250,000 to 300,000 clones, with 80% to 90% observed a single time.

The sequence was collected from a person aged 18 to 59 who received the Ad26.COV2.S COVID-19 vaccine or a placebo. This chain links TRBV7-9 with TRBJ2-1, with TRBD2 matching over 11 bases. The source was peripheral blood, collected in a trial of Ad26.COV2.S vaccine versus placebo. The CDR3 is CASSLLAGAGGEQFF. The CDR3 bases are TGTGCCAGCAGCCTACTAGCGGGAGCTGGTGGTGAGCAGTTCTTC.